The 26 T cell receptor beta chains below come from one sample, sequenced in a study of blood T cell repertoires in COVID-19. Sequenced by immunoSEQ multiplex PCR; TCRdb stores in-frame clones only, minus some. The sample consists of some 250,000 clones, around 86% of them appearing once. Sequenced: peripheral blood. The receptors stem from a woman aged 70-85 years with active or convalescent COVID-19.

This chain links TRBV5-5 with TRBJ1-1; no reliable D call. The CDR3 spans 14 residues. Germline V lookup: CDR1 SGHKS, CDR2 YYEKEE (reference sequence). Trimming pared 0 bases from V and 1 base from J, leaving 7 bases between. CDR3 sequence reads: CASSLGRGNTEAFF. As DNA, the CDR3 is TGTGCCAGCAGCTTGGGACGGGGGAACACTGAAGCTTTCTTT. Complete variable domain (other parts from reference TRBV5-5 and TRBJ1-1): DAGVTQSPTHLIKTRGQQVTLRCSPISGHKSVSWYQQVLGQGPQFIFQYYEKEERGRGNFPDRFSARQFPNYSSELNVNALLLGDSALYLCASSLGRGNTEAFFGQGTRLTVV.

The rearrangement links TRBV28 to TRBJ2-7; the D gene is possibly TRBD2 (5 bases). Trimming cost V 8 bases and J 3 bases, with 17 bases left between them. Germline values: CDR1 MDHEN, CDR2 SYDVKM. The CDR3 spans 14 residues. DNA of the CDR3: TGTGCCAGCCAGAACTGGGCTAGCAGCTACGAGCAGTACTTC. This sequence encodes CASQNWASSYEQYF.

Here the CDR3 reads CASRAGTGEMGYTF. The CDR3 coding sequence is TGTGCCAGCAGGGCCGGGACAGGGGAAATGGGCTACACCTTC. The genes are TRBV7-8 and TRBJ1-2; 10 bases are a match to TRBD1. The V and J ends lost 6 bases and 8 bases, in that order; junction bases with no gene match: 9. From germline, CDR1 is SGHVS and CDR2 FQNEAQ. This CDR3 is 14 amino acids long.

The chain combines TRBV10-2 with TRBJ2-7; the D gene is possibly TRBD2 (6 bases). The germline gives CDR1 WSHSY, CDR2 SAAADI. The CDR3 extends over 15 amino acids. V lost 2 bases to trimming and J lost 0 bases, with 11 bases between them. CDR3 nucleotide sequence: TGCGCCAGCAGTGAGGTCGGGGGATACTCCTACGAGCAGTACTTC. Protein: CASSEVGGYSYEQYF.

CDR3 nucleotide sequence: TGTGCCAGCAGCCAAGCTACAGGGGGCCTCTACGAGCAGTACTTC. Amino acid sequence: CASSQATGGLYEQYF. This chain links TRBV7-9 with TRBJ2-7, with TRBD1 matching 9 bases. The CDR3 has 15 amino acids. With V trimmed by 5 bases and J by 3 bases, 8 bases remained unmatched. Germline V gives CDR1 SEHNR, CDR2 FQNEAQ (reference sequence).

This clone was observed once. The chain is built from TRBV11-2 and TRBJ1-2; D not resolved. Germline CDR1 reads SGHAT; CDR2 reads FQNNGV. The CDR3 is 18 residues long. Trimming took 5 bases from V and 1 from J, leaving 23 bases between them. The CDR3: CASSPYRWLGVVNYGYTF. The CDR3 nucleotides are TGTGCCAGCAGCCCATATAGATGGCTGGGAGTAGTTAACTATGGCTACACCTTC.

The J gene is TRBJ1-1, the V gene TRBV5-1, with 7 bases identical to TRBD1. CDR1 is SGHRS, CDR2 YFSETQ, per germline. The length of the CDR3 is 15 residues. Trimming cost V 4 bases and J 3 bases; bases outside gene matches: 9. The DNA for the CDR3 is TGCGCCAGCAGCAACCACAGGGGCATGGACACTGAAGCTTTCTTT. Protein: CASSNHRGMDTEAFF.

The CDR3 sequence: CSAHTPYGYTF. The CDR3 bases are TGCAGTGCTCACACCCCTTATGGCTACACCTTC. The rearrangement joins TRBV20-1 to TRBJ1-2; no firm D call. In germline, CDR1 is DFQATT, CDR2 SNEGSKA (reference sequence). With 5 bases removed from V and 5 bases from J, the gap between germline ends came to 9 bases. The CDR3 has 11 residues.

The chain links TRBV5-6 to TRBJ2-3, with D possibly TRBD2 on 6 matching bases. The CDR3 totals 15 residues. The germline CDR1 and CDR2 sequences are SGHDT and YYEEEE. Trimming took 4 bases from V and 2 from J, leaving 14 bases between them. In DNA form, the CDR3 reads TGTGCCAGCAGCCGACGGGGAGGTCCCACAGATACGCAGTATTTT. Translating it yields CASSRRGGPTDTQYF. The whole variable domain, filled in from reference TRBV5-6 and TRBJ2-3, reads DAGVTQSPTHLIKTRGQQVTLRCSPKSGHDTVSWYQQALGQGPQFIFQYYEEEERQRGNFPDRFSGHQFPNYSSELNVNALLLGDSALYLCASSRRGGPTDTQYFGPGTRLTVL.

V usage is TRBV11-2 and J usage is TRBJ1-1, with D uncertain. The CDR3 has 13 amino acids. Germline V gene lookup returns CDR1 SGHAT and CDR2 FQNNGV. Trimming shortened V by 7 bases and J by 4 bases, and 13 bases separated the two germline ends. The DNA of the CDR3 is TGTGCCAGCACCTCAGCCGGGGTCACTGAAGCTTTCTTT. Its translation is CASTSAGVTEAFF.

This chain links TRBV19 with TRBJ1-5; D may be TRBD1 (6 bases). The germline CDR1 and CDR2 sequences are LNHDA and SQIVND (reference sequence). Trimming took 6 bases from V and 3 from J, leaving 9 bases between them. The CDR3 contains 13 residues. The DNA for the CDR3 is TGTGCCAGTAGCGGACAGACCAATCAGCCCCAGCATTTT. Amino acids: CASSGQTNQPQHF.

The chain links TRBV9 to TRBJ2-5, with no clear D. V lost 2 bases to trimming and J lost 3 bases, with 8 bases between them. The CDR3 covers 13 residues. Germline V CDR1 and CDR2: SGDLS, YYNGEE. This CDR3 reads CASSVRLEETQYF. CDR3 DNA: TGTGCCAGCAGCGTCCGGTTGGAAGAGACCCAGTACTTC.

DNA for the CDR3: TGTGCCAGCAGTTTTCGCGGGGGGGAAAACGAGCAGTACTTC. Its protein is CASSFRGGENEQYF. The chain carries TRBV6-5 and TRBJ2-7, with 9 bases identical to TRBD2. The CDR3 covers 14 residues. Germline V gives CDR1 MNHEY, CDR2 SVGAGI. V was pared by 4 bases and J by 5 bases, with 6 bases of the junction left unmatched.

V usage is TRBV19 and J usage is TRBJ1-2; D gene ambiguous. This CDR3 comprises 16 residues. The ends were cut back, 1 base at V and 4 bases at J, with 16 bases in the middle. The V gene's germline CDR1 is LNHDA and CDR2 SQIVND (reference sequence). The CDR3 region has the DNA TGTGCCAGTAGTATAGCCCGACACAATGAGATCTATGGCTACACCTTC. Its translation is CASSIARHNEIYGYTF.

V is TRBV14 and J is TRBJ1-2; D uncertain. Germline-derived CDR1 and CDR2 are SGHDN and FVKESK. The germline V and J ends were trimmed by 1 base and 1 base, with 13 bases remaining between them. This CDR3 is built from 16 residues. The CDR3 DNA reads as TGTGCCAGCAGCCAAGTAGGCCCGAGGTATAACTATGGCTACACCTTC. This gives the protein CASSQVGPRYNYGYTF.

CDR3 amino acids: CASSSDRAALSNSNQPQHF. The DNA for the CDR3 is TGCGCCAGCAGCTCGGACAGGGCGGCGCTCTCCAATAGCAATCAGCCCCAGCATTTT. The chain carries TRBV4-1 and TRBJ1-5; 8 positions agree with TRBD1. Germline-derived CDR1 and CDR2 are MGHRA and YSYEKL. Trimming at V came to 5 bases and at J to 0 bases, leaving 15 bases not matched to a gene. The CDR3 spans 19 residues.

The chain is built from TRBV5-1 and TRBJ2-1, with 7 positions matching TRBD2. The CDR3 covers 13 residues. Germline CDR1 and CDR2: SGHRS and YFSETQ. Unmatched junction bases numbered 2, after V lost 3 bases and J lost 5 bases. CDR3 nucleotide sequence: TGCGCCAGCAGCTCGGGGGGTAACAATGAGCAGTTCTTC. This encodes CASSSGGNNEQFF.

This chain connects TRBV6-5 to TRBJ2-2; D gene uncertain. CDR1 is MNHEY, CDR2 SVGAGI, per germline. CDR3 length: 13 amino acids. Deletions cut 8 bases from V and 4 bases from J, with 11 bases between. The CDR3 loop reads CASYRDLTGELFF. CDR3 in DNA: TGTGCCAGCTATAGAGATCTCACCGGGGAGCTGTTTTTT.

The CDR3 sequence is CASSLGGTALPEAFF. The CDR3 DNA is TGTGCCAGCAGCTTAGGGGGCACTGCCCTACCTGAAGCTTTCTTT. The chain links TRBV7-9 to TRBJ1-1; the D gene is possibly TRBD1 (5 bases). This CDR3 contains 15 residues. V lost 1 base and J 6 bases, leaving 15 bases between the germline ends. CDR1 and CDR2 from the germline V gene are SEHNR and FQNEAQ (reference sequence).

This clone was observed a single time. The chain is built from TRBV7-8 and TRBJ1-1; TRBD1 matches at 9 bases. V lost 5 bases, J lost 4 bases, and 2 bases stayed unmatched. The germline gives CDR1 SGHVS, CDR2 FQNEAQ. The CDR3 is 13 residues long. DNA for the CDR3: TGTGCCAGCAGCGGGACAGGGCTCACTGAAGCTTTCTTT. Translating gives CASSGTGLTEAFF.

This clone was seen more than once but under ten times. The chain has TRBV6-5 and TRBJ1-3; possible D gene TRBD1, 5 bases. The CDR3 is made up of 13 amino acids. Trimming cost V 4 bases and J 4 bases, with 8 bases left between them. Germline assignment: CDR1 MNHEY and CDR2 SVGAGI. CDR3 region: CASSLTAGNTIYF. The CDR3 nucleotides read TGTGCCAGCAGTTTGACAGCCGGAAACACCATATATTTT.

CDR3 residues: CASSPRPGQGSTNEKLFF. As DNA, the CDR3 is TGTGCCAGCTCACCAAGACCGGGACAGGGATCAACTAATGAAAAACTGTTTTTT. The V and J genes are TRBV18 and TRBJ1-4; 9 bases fit TRBD1. V lost 2 bases and J lost 0; bases outside the gene matches: 7. The CDR3 is 18 amino acids. Germline V lookup: CDR1 KGHSH, CDR2 LQKENI.

The chain couples TRBV11-2 to TRBJ1-1; no clear D gene. Germline V gives CDR1 SGHAT, CDR2 FQNNGV. The CDR3 has 13 amino acids. V was cut by 2 bases and J by 0 bases, with 4 bases left in between. The CDR3 region has the DNA TGTGCCAGCAGCTTATATGTGAACACTGAAGCTTTCTTT. Residues: CASSLYVNTEAFF.

The gene calls are TRBV9 and TRBJ1-1, with 7 bases lining up with TRBD1. The germline gives CDR1 SGDLS, CDR2 YYNGEE. This CDR3 has 16 residues. The V gene end was trimmed by 4 bases and the J gene end by 0 bases; junction bases not matched to a gene: 9. CDR3 sequence reads: CASSSRSGTVNTEAFF. CDR3 DNA sequence: TGTGCCAGCAGCTCTAGGTCGGGGACAGTGAACACTGAAGCTTTCTTT.

The chain links TRBV4-3 to TRBJ2-1; D is unclear. There are 13 residues in the CDR3. Germline CDR1 and CDR2: LGHNA and YSLEER. V gave up 4 bases and J gave up 10 bases, with 14 bases separating them. The CDR3 nucleotides read TGCGCCAGCAGCCTAATGACGGGTTTGGAGCAGTTCTTC. It codes for CASSLMTGLEQFF.

This chain uses TRBV18 with TRBJ1-2, with D unclear. V was shortened by 0 bases and J by 4 bases, with 9 bases between the two germline ends. The CDR3 length is 14 residues. Germline CDR1 KGHSH, CDR2 LQKENI. CDR3 protein: CASSPPDGLYGYTF. The CDR3 DNA follows: TGTGCCAGCTCACCACCGGACGGACTCTATGGCTACACCTTC. The full variable domain, rest sourced from reference TRBV18 and TRBJ1-2, is NAGVMQNPRHLVRRRGQEARLRCSPMKGHSHVYWYRQLPEEGLKFMVYLQKENIIDESGMPKERFSAEFPKEGPSILRIQQVVRGDSAAYFCASSPPDGLYGYTFGSGTRLTVV.